This TCR beta chain was recorded in a study of blood T cell repertoires in COVID-19. The CDR3 loop spans 17 amino acids. Germline values: CDR1 MNHEY, CDR2 SMNVEV (reference sequence). Trimming pared 2 bases from V and 6 bases from J, leaving 17 bases between. Method: immunoSEQ multiplex PCR; TCRdb's copy keeps in-frame clones and lacks some. The profile shows over 150,000 clones, roughly nine tenths of them singletons. The clonotype comes from a man aged 50 to 59 with acute or convalescent COVID-19. The sample taken for sequencing was peripheral blood. V gene TRBV27 combines with J gene TRBJ1-6; D possibly corresponds to TRBD1 (5 bases). The CDR3 bases are TGTGCCAGCAGTTTAAGATCCCCGGGGGGTGGTAATTCACCCCTCCACTTT. As protein: CASSLRSPGGGNSPLHF.